This T cell receptor beta chain was identified during a study of shared clonotypes between healthy human individuals. The CDR3 sequence is 20 residues long. The J segment lost 6 bases and the V segment lost 2 bases, leaving 22 bases of the junction unmatched. Clones were sequenced by immunoSEQ multiplex PCR, and TCRdb holds only the in-frame ones, with some missing. Of around 2.3 million clones listed, approximately 96% are singletons. The receptor was isolated from a man aged 18-30 years in good health. The genes are TRBV6-7 and TRBJ2-1, with 7 positions matching TRBD2. TRBV6-7 is assigned to the ORF class and has an uncertain function. Specimen: naive CD4+ T cells sorted from blood. Sample subset: CD45RA+ positively selected. CDR3 region: CASSYPKRTSLPLMVNEQFF. The CDR3, as DNA: TGTGCCAGCAGTTACCCAAAAAGGACTAGTTTACCGCTTATGGTCAATGAGCAGTTCTTC.